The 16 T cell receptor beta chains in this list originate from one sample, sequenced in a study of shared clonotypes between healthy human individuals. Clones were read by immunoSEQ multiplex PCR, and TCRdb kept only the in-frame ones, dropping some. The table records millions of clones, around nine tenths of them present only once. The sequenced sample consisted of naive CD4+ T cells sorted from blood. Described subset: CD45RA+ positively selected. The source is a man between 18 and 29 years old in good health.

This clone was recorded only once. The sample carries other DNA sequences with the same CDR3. CDR3 region: CAWSQGRQETQYF. The CDR3 nucleotides are TGTGCCTGGAGTCAGGGCAGACAAGAGACCCAGTACTTC. V gene TRBV30 combines with J gene TRBJ2-5; tentatively, D is TRBD1 (5 bases). CDR3 size: 13 residues. Germline V lookup: CDR1 GTSNPN, CDR2 SVGIG (reference sequence). V was trimmed by 2 bases and J by 2 bases, leaving 9 bases between them. Combining the CDR3 with reference TRBV30 and TRBJ2-5 gives the whole variable domain SQTIHQWPATLVQPVGSPLSLECTVEGTSNPNLYWYRQAAGRGLQLLFYSVGIGQISSEVPQNLSASRPQDRQFILSSKKLLLSDSGFYLCAWSQGRQETQYFGPGTRLLVL.

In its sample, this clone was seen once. This CDR3 is CASSRGTGDDSYTF. The CDR3 region has the DNA TGTGCCAGCAGCCGAGGGACAGGGGATGACAGCTACACCTTC. V usage is TRBV6-5 and J usage is TRBJ1-2; the match to TRBD1 covers 10 bases. With 6 bases clipped from V and 9 bases from J, the junction kept 10 bases outside the gene matches. The germline V gene has CDR1 MNHEY and CDR2 SVGAGI. CDR3 length: 14 amino acids.

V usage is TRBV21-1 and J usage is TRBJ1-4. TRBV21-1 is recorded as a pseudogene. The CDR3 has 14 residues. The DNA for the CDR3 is TGTGCCAGCAGCAAAGCCATAGTAAATGAAAAACTGTTTTTT. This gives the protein CASSKAIVNEKLFF.

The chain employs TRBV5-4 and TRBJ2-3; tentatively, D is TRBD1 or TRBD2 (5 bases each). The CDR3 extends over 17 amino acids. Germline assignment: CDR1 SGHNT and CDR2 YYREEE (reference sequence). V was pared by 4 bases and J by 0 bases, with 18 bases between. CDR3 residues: CASSPMGTGRSTDTQYF. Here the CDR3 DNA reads TGTGCCAGCAGCCCAATGGGTACGGGACGTAGCACAGATACGCAGTATTTT. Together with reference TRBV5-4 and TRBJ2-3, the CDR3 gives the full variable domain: ETGVTQSPTHLIKTRGQQVTLRCSSQSGHNTVSWYQQALGQGPQFIFQYYREEENGRGNFPPRFSGLQFPNYSSELNVNALELDDSALYLCASSPMGTGRSTDTQYFGPGTRLTVL.

This CDR3 is CASSPRNGYEQYF. CDR3 DNA sequence: TGTGCCAGCTCACCACGGAACGGATACGAGCAGTACTTC. The V call is TRBV18, the J call TRBJ2-7; D unclear. V lost 1 base to trimming and J lost 4 bases, with 8 bases between them. Germline CDR1 and CDR2: KGHSH and LQKENI. The CDR3 sequence is 13 residues long. Filled out from reference TRBV18 and TRBJ2-7, the complete variable domain reads NAGVMQNPRHLVRRRGQEARLRCSPMKGHSHVYWYRQLPEEGLKFMVYLQKENIIDESGMPKERFSAEFPKEGPSILRIQQVVRGDSAAYFCASSPRNGYEQYFGPGTRLTVT.

The CDR3 sequence: CASSVEAGGYGYTF. The CDR3 DNA reads as TGTGCCAGCAGCGTAGAGGCGGGAGGGTATGGCTACACCTTC. V is TRBV9 and J is TRBJ1-2; unclear D gene. The CDR3 is made up of 14 amino acids. Germline V gene data show CDR1 as SGDLS and CDR2 as YYNGEE. V was trimmed by 0 bases and J by 5 bases, leaving 11 bases between them.

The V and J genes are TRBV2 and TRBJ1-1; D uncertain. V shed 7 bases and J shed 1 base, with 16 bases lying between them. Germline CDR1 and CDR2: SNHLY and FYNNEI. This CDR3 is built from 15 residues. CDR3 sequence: CASIFETAQNTEAFF. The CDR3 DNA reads TGTGCCAGCATTTTTGAAACAGCTCAGAACACTGAAGCTTTCTTT.

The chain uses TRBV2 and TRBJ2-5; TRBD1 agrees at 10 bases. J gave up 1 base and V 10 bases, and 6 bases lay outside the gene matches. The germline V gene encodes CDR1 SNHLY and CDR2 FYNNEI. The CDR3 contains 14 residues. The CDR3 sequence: CANGQGGSQETQYF. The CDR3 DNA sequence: TGTGCCAACGGACAGGGGGGCTCCCAAGAGACCCAGTACTTC. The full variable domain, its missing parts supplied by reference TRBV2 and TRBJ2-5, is EPEVTQTPSHQVTQMGQEVILRCVPISNHLYFYWYRQILGQKVEFLVSFYNNEISEKSEIFDDQFSVERPDGSNFTLKIRSTKLEDSAMYFCANGQGGSQETQYFGPGTRLLVL.

The DNA of the CDR3 is TGTGCCACGGGGACAGCCGCAACTAATGAAAAACTGTTTTTT. Its translation is CATGTAATNEKLFF. The chain combines TRBV6-5 with TRBJ1-4, with 7 bases fitting TRBD1. Germline lookup yields CDR1 MNHEY and CDR2 SVGAGI. This CDR3 region has 14 residues. Trimming removed 10 bases from V and 0 bases from J; junction bases left unmatched: 5.

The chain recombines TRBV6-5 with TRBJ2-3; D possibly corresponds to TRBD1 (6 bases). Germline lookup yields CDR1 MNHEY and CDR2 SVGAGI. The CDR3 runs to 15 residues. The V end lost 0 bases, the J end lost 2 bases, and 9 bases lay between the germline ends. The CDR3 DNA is TGTGCCAGCAGTTACTCAGGGGGAGACACAGATACGCAGTATTTT. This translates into CASSYSGGDTDTQYF.

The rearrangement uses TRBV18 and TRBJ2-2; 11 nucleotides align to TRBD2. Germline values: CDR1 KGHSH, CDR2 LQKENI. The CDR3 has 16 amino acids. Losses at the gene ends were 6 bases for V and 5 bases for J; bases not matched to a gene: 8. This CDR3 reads CASSVLTSGETGELFF. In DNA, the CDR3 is TGTGCCAGCTCCGTCCTGACTAGCGGGGAAACCGGGGAGCTGTTTTTT.

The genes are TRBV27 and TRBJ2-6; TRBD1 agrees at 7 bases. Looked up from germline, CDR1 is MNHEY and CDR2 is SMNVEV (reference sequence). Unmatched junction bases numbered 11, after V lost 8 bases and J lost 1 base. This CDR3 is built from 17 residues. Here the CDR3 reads CASAWDSHRSGANVLTF. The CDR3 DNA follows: TGTGCCAGCGCTTGGGACAGCCATAGATCTGGGGCCAACGTCCTGACTTTC.

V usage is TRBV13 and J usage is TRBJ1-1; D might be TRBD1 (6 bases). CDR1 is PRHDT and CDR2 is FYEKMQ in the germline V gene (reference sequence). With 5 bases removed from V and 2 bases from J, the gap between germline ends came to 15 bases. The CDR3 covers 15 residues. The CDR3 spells CASSPPGQQNTEAFF. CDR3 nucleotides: TGTGCCAGCAGCCCCCCGGGACAACAAAACACTGAAGCTTTCTTT.

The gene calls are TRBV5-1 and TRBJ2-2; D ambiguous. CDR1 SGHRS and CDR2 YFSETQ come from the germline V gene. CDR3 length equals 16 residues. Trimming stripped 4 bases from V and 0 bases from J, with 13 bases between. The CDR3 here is CASSRQGPTNTGELFF. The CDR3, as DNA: TGCGCCAGCAGCCGACAAGGCCCGACGAACACCGGGGAGCTGTTTTTT.

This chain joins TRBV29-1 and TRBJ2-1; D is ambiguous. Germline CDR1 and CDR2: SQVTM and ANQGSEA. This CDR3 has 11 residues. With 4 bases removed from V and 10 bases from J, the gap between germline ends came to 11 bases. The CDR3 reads CSVALTNEQFF. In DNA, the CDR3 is TGCAGCGTTGCCCTGACAAACGAGCAGTTCTTC.

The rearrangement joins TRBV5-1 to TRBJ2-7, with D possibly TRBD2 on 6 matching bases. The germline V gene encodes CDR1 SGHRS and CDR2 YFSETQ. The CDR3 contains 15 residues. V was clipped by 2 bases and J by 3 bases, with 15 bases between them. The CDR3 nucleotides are TGCGCCAGCAGCTTCAGGGAGGTCGGGGTCTACGAGCAGTACTTC. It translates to CASSFREVGVYEQYF.